The 32 T cell receptor beta chains below come from one sample, sequenced in a study of spatial heterogeneity in lung cancer. Sample time point: sample taken at primary tumor resection. Whole RNA, which was extracted from tumor, nontumor lung tissue or frozen PBMC, was sequenced without any cell sorting. TCRdb re-called the 5' RACE reads through MiXCR, storing one row per CDR3 protein. Here the sample spans tens of thousands of distinct CDR3 sequences, approximately 12% being singletons. The starting material was PBMCs, obtained at surgery. These receptors were collected from a male donor with early-stage non-small cell lung cancer.

In this sample, this clonotype turned up a few times. The chain joins TRBV19 to TRBJ2-1; 7 bases align to TRBD1. Germline CDR1 and CDR2: LNHDA and SQIVND (reference sequence). The trim removed 2 bases at V and 6 bases at J, leaving 7 bases unmatched. The CDR3 sequence is 15 residues long. CDR3 coding DNA: TGTGCCAGTAGTATACAACAGGGGCAGCTCAATGAGCAGTTCTTC. It specifies CASSIQQGQLNEQFF.

The gene calls are TRBV12-3 or TRBV12-4 and TRBJ2-5; D call uncertain. The CDR3 loop spans 15 amino acids. V was shortened by 2 bases and J by 2 bases, with 12 bases between the two germline ends. CDR3 region: CASSLTSIWQETQYF. In DNA form, the CDR3 reads TGTGCCAGCAGTTTAACATCGATCTGGCAAGAGACCCAGTACTTC.

V gene TRBV19 combines with J gene TRBJ2-2; D remains ambiguous. CDR3 length equals 13 residues. Deletions cut 6 bases from V and 1 base from J, with 6 bases between. Germline loops: CDR1 LNHDA, CDR2 SQIVND (reference sequence). In DNA form, the CDR3 reads TGTGCCAGTAGCAAGAGGAACACCGGGGAGCTGTTTTTT. Translated, it gives CASSKRNTGELFF.

This rearrangement joins TRBV30 to TRBJ2-7; perhaps D is TRBD1 or TRBD2 (5 bases each). Germline V CDR1 and CDR2: GTSNPN, SVGIG (reference sequence). V lost 3 bases, J lost 4 bases, and 13 bases lay in between. CDR3 length: 13 residues. DNA of the CDR3: TGTGCCTGGAGCGAGGGGTTCGGATACGAGCAGTACTTC. This translates into CAWSEGFGYEQYF.

This clonotype has more than one count but fewer than ten. The V gene is TRBV5-6, the J gene TRBJ1-5, with D unclear. The CDR3 has 17 residues. Trimming took off 4 bases at V and 4 bases at J, with 21 bases between the two ends. CDR1 and CDR2 (germline): SGHDT, YYEEEE. CDR3 in amino acids: CASSRQQLSDLNQPQHF. For the CDR3, the DNA is TGTGCCAGCAGCAGGCAGCAGCTATCTGATCTGAATCAGCCCCAGCATTTT.

Only a few counts were recorded for this clonotype. V gene TRBV5-1 combines with J gene TRBJ1-3; D remains unclear. The V and J ends lost 1 base and 2 bases respectively, with 13 bases between them. This CDR3 spans 16 amino acids. CDR1 is SGHRS and CDR2 is YFSETQ in the germline V gene. CDR3 DNA: TGCGCCAGCAGCTTGACCTCCGATCCAACTGGAAACACCATATATTTT. This codes for CASSLTSDPTGNTIYF.

This clonotype was detected ten times or more. The J gene is TRBJ1-2, the V gene TRBV5-1; no firm D call. The V end was cut by 0 bases, the J end by 0 bases, with 3 bases between. This CDR3 has 13 amino acids. Germline CDR1 and CDR2: SGHRS and YFSETQ. The CDR3 sequence: CASSLGSNYGYTF. The CDR3 region has the DNA TGCGCCAGCAGCTTGGGTTCTAACTATGGCTACACCTTC.

The chain recombines TRBV7-9 with TRBJ2-7; D may be TRBD2 (7 bases). Between the trimmed V and J ends, which lost 5 bases and 5 bases, there was a span of 16 bases. CDR1 and CDR2 (germline): SEHNR, FQNEAQ (reference sequence). This CDR3 is built from 14 residues. The CDR3 DNA is TGTGCCAGCAGCCCCTGGGGGGGCCCCGACGAGCAGTACTTC. This translates into CASSPWGGPDEQYF.

The chain carries TRBV2 and TRBJ2-3; 8 bases map to TRBD2. The CDR3 runs to 15 residues. After removal of 0 bases from V and 4 bases from J, the junction contained 3 bases not matched to a gene. Germline lookup yields CDR1 SNHLY and CDR2 FYNNEI. The CDR3 loop reads CASSEARGGPDTQYF. The DNA of the CDR3 is TGTGCCAGCAGTGAAGCACGGGGGGGCCCAGATACGCAGTATTTT.

This clonotype was seen a handful of times. The chain uses TRBV6-1 and TRBJ1-5; tentatively, D is TRBD1 (5 bases). This CDR3 comprises 13 residues. Germline CDR1 and CDR2: MNHNS and SASEGT. The V and J ends lost 6 bases and 8 bases respectively, with 14 bases between them. CDR3 coding DNA: TGTGCCAGCAGGGGACTTGCGGAAAAGCCCCAGCATTTT. It is translated as CASRGLAEKPQHF.

This clonotype was detected once. CDR3 in amino acids: CASSLANGPRGWNEQFF. CDR3 nucleotides: TGTGCCAGCAGCTTGGCCAATGGACCGCGGGGGTGGAATGAGCAGTTCTTC. This rearrangement joins TRBV5-4 to TRBJ2-1; 7 bases are shared with TRBD2. V shed 0 bases, J shed 7 bases, and the junction held 13 bases outside the gene matches. Germline V gene sequence: CDR1 SGHNT, CDR2 YYREEE (reference sequence). The CDR3 is 17 residues long.

In its sample, this clonotype was seen a few times. This chain links TRBV29-1 with TRBJ1-3; D may be TRBD1 (6 bases). With 3 bases removed from V and 4 bases from J, the gap between germline ends came to 13 bases. The CDR3 totals 14 residues. Germline loops: CDR1 SQVTM, CDR2 ANQGSEA. CDR3 bases: TGCAGCGTTGATGAGGGGGGGGGAGGAAACACCATATATTTT. This translates into CSVDEGGGGNTIYF.

The V call is TRBV6-2 or TRBV6-3, the J call TRBJ1-1; D is undetermined. Between the trimmed V and J ends, which lost 4 bases and 4 bases, there was a span of 10 bases. CDR3 length: 13 amino acids. Germline CDR1 and CDR2: MNHEY and SVGEGT. DNA of the CDR3: TGTGCCAGCAGTTCCGGGAGTATCACTGAAGCTTTCTTT. It is translated as CASSSGSITEAFF.

This clonotype occurred a few times. The chain is built from TRBV6-2 or TRBV6-3 and TRBJ2-1, with TRBD2 as a possible D gene (6 bases). CDR1 and CDR2 from the germline V gene are MNHEY and SVGEGT. V was cut by 7 bases and J by 7 bases, with 20 bases left in between. The CDR3 extends over 15 amino acids. The CDR3 loop reads CASTPGTLAGNEQFF. DNA for the CDR3: TGTGCCAGCACTCCCGGGACCCTCGCGGGGAATGAGCAGTTCTTC.

This clonotype appeared many times. V gene TRBV29-1 combines with J gene TRBJ2-1; possibly TRBD2 for D (5 bases). Germline loops: CDR1 SQVTM, CDR2 ANQGSEA. Trimming took 7 bases from V and 0 from J, leaving 7 bases between them. The CDR3 totals 12 residues. The CDR3 sequence: CSAGDSYNEQFF. The CDR3 bases are TGCAGCGCCGGGGACTCCTACAATGAGCAGTTCTTC.

This clonotype was counted between two and nine times. This rearrangement joins TRBV7-9 to TRBJ2-3, with D hard to call. Per germline, CDR1 SEHNR and CDR2 FQNEAQ (reference sequence). The CDR3 consists of 12 residues. The V and J ends lost 5 bases and 4 bases respectively, with 7 bases between them. The CDR3 DNA follows: TGTGCCAGCAGCCCCCCCCCAGATACGCAGTATTTT. As protein: CASSPPPDTQYF.

This clonotype was seen repeatedly, ten times or more. The chain combines TRBV7-2 with TRBJ1-1; D possibly corresponds to TRBD1 (5 bases). Germline CDR1 reads SGHTA; CDR2 reads FQGNSA. The CDR3 totals 14 residues. V lost 1 base, J lost 3 bases, and 9 bases lay in between. CDR3 region: CASSLGQPYTEAFF. Written as DNA, the CDR3 is TGTGCCAGCAGCTTAGGACAGCCGTACACTGAAGCTTTCTTT.

This clonotype was picked up a small number of times. The V gene is TRBV29-1, the J gene TRBJ2-6; 7 nucleotides match TRBD1. V lost 4 bases, J lost 2 bases, and 2 bases stayed unmatched. Per germline, CDR1 SQVTM and CDR2 ANQGSEA. The CDR3 runs 14 residues. The chain's CDR3 is CSVGDRAGANVLTF. CDR3 nucleotides: TGCAGCGTTGGTGACAGGGCTGGGGCCAACGTCCTGACTTTC. Variable domain in full (rest from reference TRBV29-1 and TRBJ2-6): SAVISQKPSRDICQRGTSLTIQCQVDSQVTMMFWYRQQPGQSLTLIATANQGSEATYESGFVIDKFPISRPNLTFSTLTVSNMSPEDSSIYLCSVGDRAGANVLTFGAGSRLTVL.

This chain links TRBV6-1 with TRBJ1-5; maybe TRBD1 (6 bases). The V gene lost 7 bases and the J gene lost 4 bases, with 23 bases spanning the gap. The germline V gene has CDR1 MNHNS and CDR2 SASEGT. CDR3 length: 17 amino acids. CDR3 sequence: CASTQGRSESGNQPQHF. CDR3 nucleotide sequence: TGTGCCAGCACCCAGGGGCGTAGTGAATCGGGGAATCAGCCCCAGCATTTT.

V is TRBV10-3 and J is TRBJ1-1; D gene unclear. This CDR3 has 15 residues. Germline values: CDR1 ENHRY, CDR2 SYGVKD. V lost 0 bases to trimming and J lost 3 bases, with 11 bases between them. The chain's CDR3 is CAISESWSRDTEAFF. The CDR3 region has the DNA TGTGCCATCAGTGAGTCTTGGTCGAGAGACACTGAAGCTTTCTTT.

DNA for the CDR3: TGTGCCACCAGCTCCCGGGACAAGAATCAGCCCCAGCATTTT. Translating gives CATSSRDKNQPQHF. The V and J genes are TRBV15 and TRBJ1-5; perhaps TRBD1 as D (6 bases). CDR1 LNHNV and CDR2 YYDKDF come from the germline V gene (reference sequence). The ends were cut back, 5 bases at V and 4 bases at J, with 12 bases in the middle. The CDR3 runs to 14 residues.

This clonotype came up a few times. V gene TRBV30 combines with J gene TRBJ1-1; D not resolved. CDR3 length: 13 amino acids. Trimming cost V 1 base and J 5 bases, with 11 bases left between them. The V gene's germline CDR1 is GTSNPN and CDR2 SVGIG (reference sequence). The CDR3 loop reads CAWSEDIWTEAFF. The DNA for the CDR3 is TGTGCCTGGAGTGAAGACATCTGGACTGAAGCTTTCTTT.

The sample holds a few counts of this clonotype. V and J are TRBV11-3 and TRBJ2-1; 10 bases agree with TRBD2. V lost 4 bases, J lost 5 bases, and 5 bases stayed unmatched. Per germline, CDR1 SGHNT and CDR2 YENEEA. This CDR3 is built from 15 residues. The CDR3 here is CASSSLAGEDNEQFF. DNA of the CDR3: TGTGCCAGCAGCTCTCTAGCGGGAGAGGACAATGAGCAGTTCTTC.

V is TRBV10-3 and J is TRBJ1-4, with a weak D call TRBD1 (5 bases). CDR1 ENHRY and CDR2 SYGVKD come from the germline V gene. V lost 10 bases to trimming and J lost 1 base, with 19 bases between them. The CDR3 runs to 16 residues. CDR3 in DNA: TGTGCCACCAATCCTGGGGGATTCGAAACTAATGAAAAACTGTTTTTT. This codes for CATNPGGFETNEKLFF.

This rearrangement joins TRBV5-1 to TRBJ1-1; TRBD1 agrees at 7 bases. The CDR3 is made up of 17 amino acids. V was pared by 6 bases and J by 5 bases, with 19 bases of the junction left unmatched. Germline CDR1 reads SGHRS; CDR2 reads YFSETQ. Here the CDR3 DNA reads TGCGCCAGCATGGATCCTTACCTGCAGGGGGTGGGAACTGAAGCTTTCTTT. Amino acids: CASMDPYLQGVGTEAFF.

This sequence joins TRBV6-2 or TRBV6-3 and TRBJ2-5; 8 positions agree with TRBD1. The CDR3 length is 15 residues. CDR1 and CDR2 (germline): MNHEY, SVGEGT. J gave up 4 bases and V 2 bases, and 6 bases lay outside the gene matches. The chain's CDR3 is CASSYDGQGPETQYF. For the CDR3, the DNA is TGTGCCAGCAGTTACGACGGACAGGGCCCAGAGACCCAGTACTTC.

The chain carries TRBV12-3 or TRBV12-4 and TRBJ2-5; 8 nucleotides align to TRBD2. The CDR3 loop spans 14 amino acids. The V and J ends lost 7 bases and 1 base, in that order; junction bases with no gene match: 5. CDR3 protein: CASTQGLVQETQYF. The CDR3 DNA reads as TGTGCCAGCACCCAGGGACTAGTCCAAGAGACCCAGTACTTC.

The chain employs TRBV7-3 and TRBJ1-3, with unresolved D. Trimming removed 1 base at V and 1 base at J, with 11 bases between. The germline V gene encodes CDR1 SGHTA and CDR2 FQGTGA. The CDR3 contains 16 residues. The CDR3 is CASSLNNVGSGNTIYF. DNA for the CDR3: TGTGCCAGCAGCTTAAATAATGTAGGGTCTGGAAACACCATATATTTT.

This clonotype was picked up a small number of times. The chain is built from TRBV24-1 and TRBJ2-5, with D uncertain. This CDR3 spans 15 amino acids. Germline assignment: CDR1 KGHDR and CDR2 SFDVKD. Deletions cut 7 bases from V and 5 bases from J, with 19 bases between. The CDR3 sequence: CATSGNLGVGETQYF. The CDR3 bases are TGTGCCACCAGCGGAAACTTAGGAGTGGGGGAGACCCAGTACTTC.

Ten or more counts support this clonotype. The chain links TRBV29-1 to TRBJ1-3; no reliable D call. The CDR3 consists of 13 residues. V was pared by 4 bases and J by 2 bases, with 9 bases between. Germline V gives CDR1 SQVTM, CDR2 ANQGSEA. This CDR3 is CSVAVGPGNTIYF. The CDR3 DNA reads TGCAGCGTTGCGGTGGGTCCTGGAAACACCATATATTTT. The full variable domain, with the rest looked up from reference TRBV29-1 and TRBJ1-3, is SAVISQKPSRDICQRGTSLTIQCQVDSQVTMMFWYRQQPGQSLTLIATANQGSEATYESGFVIDKFPISRPNLTFSTLTVSNMSPEDSSIYLCSVAVGPGNTIYFGEGSWLTVV.

This clonotype was seen a handful of times. The rearrangement links TRBV14 to TRBJ2-1; perhaps TRBD2 as D (6 bases). Trimming stripped 2 bases from V and 4 bases from J, with 12 bases between. Germline values: CDR1 SGHDN, CDR2 FVKESK. The CDR3 runs 15 residues. The chain's CDR3 is CASSQRRERYNEQFF. The CDR3 region has the DNA TGTGCCAGCAGCCAAAGGCGGGAACGGTACAATGAGCAGTTCTTC.

V usage is TRBV6-5 and J usage is TRBJ2-2; 11 nucleotides match TRBD2. The CDR3 runs 17 residues. Trimming removed 6 bases from V and 6 bases from J; junction bases left unmatched: 12. Germline assignment: CDR1 MNHEY and CDR2 SVGAGI. This CDR3 reads CASSRALLAGAPGELFF. For the CDR3, the DNA is TGTGCCAGCAGCCGCGCCCTACTAGCGGGAGCCCCCGGGGAGCTGTTTTTT.